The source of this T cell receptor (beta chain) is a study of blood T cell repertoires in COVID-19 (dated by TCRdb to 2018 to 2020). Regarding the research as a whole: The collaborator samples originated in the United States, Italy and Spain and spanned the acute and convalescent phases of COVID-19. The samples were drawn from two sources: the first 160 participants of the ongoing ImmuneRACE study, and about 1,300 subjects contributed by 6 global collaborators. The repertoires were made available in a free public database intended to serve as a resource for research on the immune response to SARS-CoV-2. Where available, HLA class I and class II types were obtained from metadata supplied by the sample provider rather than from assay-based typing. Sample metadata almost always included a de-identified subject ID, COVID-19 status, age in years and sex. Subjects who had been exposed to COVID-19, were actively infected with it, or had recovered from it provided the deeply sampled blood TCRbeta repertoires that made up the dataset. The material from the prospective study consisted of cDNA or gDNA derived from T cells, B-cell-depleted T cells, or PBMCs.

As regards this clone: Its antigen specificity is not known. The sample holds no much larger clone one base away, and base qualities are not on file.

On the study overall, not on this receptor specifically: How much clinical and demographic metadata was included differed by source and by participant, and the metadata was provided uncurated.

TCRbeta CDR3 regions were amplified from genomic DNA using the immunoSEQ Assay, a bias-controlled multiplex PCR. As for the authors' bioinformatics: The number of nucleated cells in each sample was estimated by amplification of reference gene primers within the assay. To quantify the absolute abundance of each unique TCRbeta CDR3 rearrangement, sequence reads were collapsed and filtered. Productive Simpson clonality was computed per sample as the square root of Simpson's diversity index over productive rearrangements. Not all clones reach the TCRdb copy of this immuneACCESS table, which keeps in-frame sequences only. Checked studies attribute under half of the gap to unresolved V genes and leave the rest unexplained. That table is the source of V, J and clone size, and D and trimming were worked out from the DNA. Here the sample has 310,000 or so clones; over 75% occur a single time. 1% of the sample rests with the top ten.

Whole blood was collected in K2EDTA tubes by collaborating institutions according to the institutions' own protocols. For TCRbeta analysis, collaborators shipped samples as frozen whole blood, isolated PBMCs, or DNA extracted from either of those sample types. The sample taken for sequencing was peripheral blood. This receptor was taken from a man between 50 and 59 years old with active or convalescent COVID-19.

The sequenced DNA is TGTGCCAGCAGGCTACAGGGTTACACCGGGGAGCTGTTTTTT. This codes for CASRLQGYTGELFF. Recombination linked TRBV28 to TRBJ2-2, and the D gene may be TRBD1, 6 bases matching. Trimming costs V 6 bases and J 3 bases, and their ends lie 11 bases apart. From cysteine to phenylalanine, the CDR3 is 14 amino acids long. The only DNA kept is the CDR3, 42 bases in frame from the first base. CDR1 and CDR2 (MDHEN, SYDVKM) derive from the germline V gene.